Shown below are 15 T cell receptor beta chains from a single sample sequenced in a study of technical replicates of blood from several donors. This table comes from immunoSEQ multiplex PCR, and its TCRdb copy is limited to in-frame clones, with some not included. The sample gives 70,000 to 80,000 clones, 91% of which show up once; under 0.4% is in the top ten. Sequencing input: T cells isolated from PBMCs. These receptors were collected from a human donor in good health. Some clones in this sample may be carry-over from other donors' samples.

For the CDR3, the DNA is TGTGCCACCAGCAGAGTCGAGGTTCCAGATACGCAGTATTTT. This encodes CATSRVEVPDTQYF. V gene TRBV15 combines with J gene TRBJ2-3; D uncertain. Germline CDR1 LNHNV, CDR2 YYDKDF (reference sequence). The ends were cut back, 1 base at V and 4 bases at J, with 9 bases in the middle. The length of the CDR3 is 14 residues.

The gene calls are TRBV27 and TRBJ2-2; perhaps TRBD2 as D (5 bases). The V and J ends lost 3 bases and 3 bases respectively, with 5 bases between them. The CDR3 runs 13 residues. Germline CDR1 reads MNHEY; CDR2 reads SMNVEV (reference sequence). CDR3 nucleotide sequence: TGTGCCAGCAGTTTCGGGGACACCGGGGAGCTGTTTTTT. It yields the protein CASSFGDTGELFF.

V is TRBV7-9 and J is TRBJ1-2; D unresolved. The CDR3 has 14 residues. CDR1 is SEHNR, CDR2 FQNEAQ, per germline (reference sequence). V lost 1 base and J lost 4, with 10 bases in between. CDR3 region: CASSLVVKPYGYTF. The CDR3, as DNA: TGTGCCAGCAGCTTAGTTGTAAAGCCCTATGGCTACACCTTC.

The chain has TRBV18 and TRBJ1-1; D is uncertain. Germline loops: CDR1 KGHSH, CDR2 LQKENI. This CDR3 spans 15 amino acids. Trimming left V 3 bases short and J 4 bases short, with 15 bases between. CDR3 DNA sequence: TGTGCCAGCTCACCTTCGGCCGGCCGGAGCACTGAAGCTTTCTTT. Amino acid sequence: CASSPSAGRSTEAFF.

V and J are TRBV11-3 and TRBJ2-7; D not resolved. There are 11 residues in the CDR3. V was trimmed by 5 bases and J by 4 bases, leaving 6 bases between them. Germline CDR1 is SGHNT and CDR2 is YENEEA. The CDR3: CASSSLYEQYF. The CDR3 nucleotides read TGTGCCAGCAGCAGCCTTTACGAGCAGTACTTC. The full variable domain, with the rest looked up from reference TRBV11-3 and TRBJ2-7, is EAGVVQSPRYKIIEKKQPVAFWCNPISGHNTLYWYLQNLGQGPELLIRYENEEAVDDSQLPKDRFSAERLKGVDSTLKIQPAELGDSAVYLCASSSLYEQYFGPGTRLTVT.

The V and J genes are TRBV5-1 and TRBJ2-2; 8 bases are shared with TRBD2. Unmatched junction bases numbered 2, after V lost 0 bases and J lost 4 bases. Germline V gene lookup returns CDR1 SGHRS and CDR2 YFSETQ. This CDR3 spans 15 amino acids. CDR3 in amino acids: CASSLVTSGTGELFF. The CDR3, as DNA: TGCGCCAGCAGCTTGGTTACTAGCGGCACCGGGGAGCTGTTTTTT.

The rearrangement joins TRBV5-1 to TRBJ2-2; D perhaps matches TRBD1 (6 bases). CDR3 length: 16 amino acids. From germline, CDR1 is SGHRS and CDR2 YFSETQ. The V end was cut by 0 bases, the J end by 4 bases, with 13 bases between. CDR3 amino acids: CASSLVQGRGTGELFF. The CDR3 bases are TGCGCCAGCAGCTTGGTACAGGGACGGGGCACCGGGGAGCTGTTTTTT.

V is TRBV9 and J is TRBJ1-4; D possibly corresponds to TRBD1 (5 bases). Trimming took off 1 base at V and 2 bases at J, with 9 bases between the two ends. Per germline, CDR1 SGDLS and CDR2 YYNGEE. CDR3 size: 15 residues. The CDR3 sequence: CASSVFGGTNEKLFF. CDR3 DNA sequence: TGTGCCAGCAGCGTATTCGGGGGGACTAATGAAAAACTGTTTTTT.

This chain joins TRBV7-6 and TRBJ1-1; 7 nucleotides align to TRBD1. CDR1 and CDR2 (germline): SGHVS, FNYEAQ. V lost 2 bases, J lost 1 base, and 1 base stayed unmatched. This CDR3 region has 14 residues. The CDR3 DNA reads TGTGCCAGCAGCTTAAACAGGGGGAACACTGAAGCTTTCTTT. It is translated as CASSLNRGNTEAFF. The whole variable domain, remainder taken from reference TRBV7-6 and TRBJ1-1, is GAGVSQSPRYKVTKRGQDVALRCDPISGHVSLYWYRQALGQGPEFLTYFNYEAQQDKSGLPNDRFSAERPEGSISTLTIQRTEQRDSAMYRCASSLNRGNTEAFFGQGTRLTVV.

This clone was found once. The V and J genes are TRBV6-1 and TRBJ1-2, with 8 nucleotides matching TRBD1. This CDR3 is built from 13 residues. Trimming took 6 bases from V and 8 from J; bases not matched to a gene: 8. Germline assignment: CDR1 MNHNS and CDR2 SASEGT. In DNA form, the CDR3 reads TGTGCCAGCAGATACCTTACAGGGGGAGGCTACACCTTC. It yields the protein CASRYLTGGGYTF.

The CDR3 is CASSRSTSRNTGELFF. The CDR3 coding sequence is TGTGCCAGCAGCCGCTCAACTAGCCGGAACACCGGGGAGCTGTTTTTT. V usage is TRBV7-9 and J usage is TRBJ2-2, with a tentative D call TRBD2 (6 bases). Germline values: CDR1 SEHNR, CDR2 FQNEAQ (reference sequence). Trimming took off 5 bases at V and 1 base at J, with 14 bases between the two ends. The CDR3 spans 16 residues.

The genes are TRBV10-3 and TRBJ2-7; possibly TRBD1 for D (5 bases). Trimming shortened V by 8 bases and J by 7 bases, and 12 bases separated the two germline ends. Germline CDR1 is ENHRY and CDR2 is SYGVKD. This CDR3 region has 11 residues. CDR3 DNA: TGTGCCATCGAACAGGCTGGTGAGCAGTACTTC. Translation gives CAIEQAGEQYF.

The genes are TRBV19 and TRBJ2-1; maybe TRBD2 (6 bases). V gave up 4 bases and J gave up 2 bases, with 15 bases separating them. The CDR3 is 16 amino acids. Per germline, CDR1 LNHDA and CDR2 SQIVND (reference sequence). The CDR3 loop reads CASSTQAIAAYNEQFF. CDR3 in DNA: TGTGCCAGTAGTACCCAGGCCATAGCGGCCTACAATGAGCAGTTCTTC.

The CDR3 loop reads CASSPPGLEEQYF. The CDR3 DNA follows: TGCGCCAGCAGTCCTCCGGGACTGGAGGAGCAGTACTTC. The chain links TRBV5-1 to TRBJ2-7; maybe TRBD2 (6 bases). The V end lost 5 bases, the J end lost 7 bases, and 16 bases lay between the germline ends. The germline CDR1 and CDR2 sequences are SGHRS and YFSETQ. This CDR3 is built from 13 residues.

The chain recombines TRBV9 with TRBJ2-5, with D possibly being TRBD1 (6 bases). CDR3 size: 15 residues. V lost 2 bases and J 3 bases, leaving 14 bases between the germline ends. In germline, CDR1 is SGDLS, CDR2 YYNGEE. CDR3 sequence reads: CASSVLGQREETQYF. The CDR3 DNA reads TGTGCCAGCAGCGTGCTTGGACAGAGAGAAGAGACCCAGTACTTC.